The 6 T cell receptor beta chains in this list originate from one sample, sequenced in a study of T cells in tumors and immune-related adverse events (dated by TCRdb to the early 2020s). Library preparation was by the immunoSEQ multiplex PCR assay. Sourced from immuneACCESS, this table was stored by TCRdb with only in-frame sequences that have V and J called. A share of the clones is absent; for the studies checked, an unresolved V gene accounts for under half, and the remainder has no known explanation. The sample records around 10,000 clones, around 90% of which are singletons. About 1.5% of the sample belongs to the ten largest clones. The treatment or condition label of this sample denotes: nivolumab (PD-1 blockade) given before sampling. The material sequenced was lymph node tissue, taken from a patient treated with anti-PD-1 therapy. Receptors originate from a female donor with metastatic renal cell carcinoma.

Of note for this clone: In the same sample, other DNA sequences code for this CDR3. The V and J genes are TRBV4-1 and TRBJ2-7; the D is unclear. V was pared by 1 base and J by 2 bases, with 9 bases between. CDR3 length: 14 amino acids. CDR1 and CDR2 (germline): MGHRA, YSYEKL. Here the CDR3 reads CASSQGSLTYEQYF. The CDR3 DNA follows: TGCGCCAGCAGCCAAGGTTCCCTTACCTACGAGCAGTACTTC.

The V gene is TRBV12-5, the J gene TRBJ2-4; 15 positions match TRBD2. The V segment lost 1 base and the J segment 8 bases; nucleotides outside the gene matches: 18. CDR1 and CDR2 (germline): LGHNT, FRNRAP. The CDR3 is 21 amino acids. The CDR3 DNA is TGTGCTAGTGGTTTGGCAAGGCGGACTAGCGGGAGGGCGAGGGAGGGGGACATTCAGTACTTC. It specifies CASGLARRTSGRAREGDIQYF.

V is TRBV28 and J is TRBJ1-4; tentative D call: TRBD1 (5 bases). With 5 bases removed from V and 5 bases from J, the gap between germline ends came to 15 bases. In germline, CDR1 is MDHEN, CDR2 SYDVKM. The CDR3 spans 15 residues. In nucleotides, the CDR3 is TGTGCCAGCAGTACCCGGGGAGGGGAGAATGAAAAACTGTTTTTT. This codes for CASSTRGGENEKLFF.

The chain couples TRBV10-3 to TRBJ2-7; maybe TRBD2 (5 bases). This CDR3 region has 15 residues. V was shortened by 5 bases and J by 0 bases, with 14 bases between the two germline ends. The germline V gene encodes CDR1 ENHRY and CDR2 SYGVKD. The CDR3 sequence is CAISPGRAGSYEQYF. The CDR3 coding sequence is TGTGCCATCAGTCCCGGGCGGGCTGGCTCCTACGAGCAGTACTTC.

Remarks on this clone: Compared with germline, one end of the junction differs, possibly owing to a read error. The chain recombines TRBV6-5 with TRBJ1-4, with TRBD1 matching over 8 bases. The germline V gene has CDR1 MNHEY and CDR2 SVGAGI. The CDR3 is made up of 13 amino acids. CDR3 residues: CASSRTGFEKLFF. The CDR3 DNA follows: TGTGCCAGCAGTCGGACAGGGTTTGAAAAACTATTTTTT.

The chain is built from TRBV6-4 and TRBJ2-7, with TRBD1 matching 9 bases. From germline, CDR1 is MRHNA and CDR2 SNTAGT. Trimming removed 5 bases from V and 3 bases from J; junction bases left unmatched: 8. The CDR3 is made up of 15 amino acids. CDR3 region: CASSHIRQGDYEQYF. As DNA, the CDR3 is TGTGCCAGCAGTCACATTAGACAGGGGGACTACGAGCAGTACTTC.